Listed below are T cell receptor beta chains from one sample, sequenced in a study of T cell changes during pregnancy in multiple sclerosis. The table came from immunoSEQ multiplex PCR; TCRdb's copy has only in-frame clones and leaves some out. The table has roughly 34,000 clones, around 90% seen once; the top ten hold 4% to 4.5%. Sequencing used peripheral blood, obtained in the second trimester of pregnancy. The receptors shown here come from a female donor in good health, enrolled as a control in a pregnancy study. Both conserved end residues are part of each CDR3. D genes are given only for firm matches. Where a row states a size, it is once, few, many or the class of an expanded clone; other rows omit it.

>TRBV28|NA|TRBD2|TRBJ2-3
CASSSTGTSGSYGTDTQYF
TGTGCCAGCAGTTCCACCGGGACTAGCGGGAGTTATGGCACAGATACGCAGTATTTT
>TRBV11-2|NA|TRBD1|TRBJ1-1
CASSLWGTGNTEAFF
TGTGCCAGCAGCTTATGGGGGACAGGGAACACTGAAGCTTTCTTT
>TRBV29-1|few|NA|TRBJ1-1
CSVTRRGGGTEAFF
TGCAGCGTTACCCGGCGGGGGGGTGGCACTGAAGCTTTCTTT
>TRBV10-2|NA|NA|TRBJ2-3
CASSPSSDTQYF
TGCGCCAGCAGCCCCAGTTCAGATACGCAGTATTTT
>TRBV10-3|medium-sized|TRBD1|TRBJ1-3
CASWTGGNTIYF
TGTGCCAGCTGGACAGGGGGAAACACCATATATTTT
>TRBV11-2|few|TRBD1|TRBJ2-7
CARDRDSYEQYF
TGTGCCAGGGACAGGGATTCCTACGAGCAGTACTTC
>TRBV11-2|NA|NA|TRBJ1-1
CASSPQMNTEAFF
TGTGCCAGCAGCCCACAGATGAACACTGAAGCTTTCTTT
>TRBV5-1|NA|NA|TRBJ2-1
CASSLGVNEQFF
TGCGCCAGCAGCTTGGGAGTCAATGAGCAGTTCTTC
>TRBV5-8|NA|NA|TRBJ1-2
CASSPQRYGYTF
TGTGCCAGCAGCCCGCAGCGCTATGGCTACACCTTC
>TRBV6-5|NA|NA|TRBJ2-7
CASSYSNTNRYEQYF
TGTGCCAGCAGTTACTCCAACACAAATCGCTACGAGCAGTACTTC
>TRBV7-2|NA|TRBD2|TRBJ2-2
CASSLVGGGVTGELFF
TGTGCCAGCAGCTTAGTTGGCGGGGGGGTCACCGGGGAGCTGTTTTTT
>TRBV6-6|NA|TRBD1|TRBJ1-6
CASSRGQGNSPLHF
TGTGCCAGCAGCCGGGGACAGGGTAATTCACCCCTCCACTTT
>TRBV30|NA|NA|TRBJ1-2
CAWSYSDTYYGYTF
TGTGCCTGGAGTTACTCGGACACCTACTATGGCTACACCTTC
>TRBV7-2|once|TRBD2|TRBJ2-1
CASSWGRSGRSEQFF
TGTGCCAGCAGCTGGGGGCGGAGCGGGAGAAGTGAGCAGTTCTTC
>TRBV5-6|NA|NA|TRBJ1-2
CASSLARLSYGYTF
TGTGCCAGCAGCTTGGCCAGGCTTTCCTATGGCTACACCTTC
>TRBV7-2|once|NA|TRBJ1-2
CASSLGGKTHYGYTF
TGTGCCAGCAGCTTGGGGGGGAAAACCCACTATGGCTACACCTTC